The 29 T cell receptor beta chains presented below share a single source sample, sequenced in a study of beta chain features in type 1 diabetes. Reverse transcription of all isolated RNA meant that expressed TCRB transcripts were sequenced. The data were produced by immunoSEQ multiplex PCR, yet TCRdb's version contains in-frame clones alone and is incomplete. The data show about 110,000 clones, 40% seen once. The sequencing sample was made of stem cell memory CD4+ T cells from blood. The receptors originated from a woman under 30 in good health.

This clone was seen more than once but under ten times. The chain has TRBV28 and TRBJ2-1; 11 nucleotides agree with TRBD2. The J segment lost 3 bases and the V segment lost 3 bases, leaving 4 bases of the junction unmatched. The CDR3 runs 16 residues. The germline V gene has CDR1 MDHEN and CDR2 SYDVKM. The CDR3 sequence: CASSLVGLAVYNEQFF. CDR3 DNA sequence: TGTGCCAGCAGTTTGGTGGGACTAGCGGTCTACAATGAGCAGTTCTTC.

About this clone itself: Additional DNA sequences in this sample encode the identical CDR3. CDR3 protein: CASRRTSGSYEQYF. CDR3 coding DNA: TGTGCCAGCAGGCGGACTAGCGGGAGCTACGAGCAGTACTTC. V is TRBV28 and J is TRBJ2-7, with 13 bases aligning to TRBD2. CDR3 length: 14 amino acids. V shed 6 bases and J 3 bases; nucleotides not matched to a gene: 2. Germline assignment: CDR1 MDHEN and CDR2 SYDVKM.

The chain uses TRBV7-9 and TRBJ2-2; D perhaps matches TRBD1 (5 bases). Germline lookup yields CDR1 SEHNR and CDR2 FQNEAQ (reference sequence). The CDR3 has 13 amino acids. Between the trimmed V and J ends, which lost 3 bases and 4 bases, there was a span of 6 bases. The CDR3 DNA is TGTGCCAGCAGCTTGACAGCCACCGGGGAGCTGTTTTTT. This translates into CASSLTATGELFF.

This clone has just a few counts. The J gene is TRBJ2-1, the V gene TRBV5-6; D gene uncertain. CDR3 length: 16 amino acids. V dropped 2 bases and J dropped 4 bases, with 16 bases sitting between them. The germline gives CDR1 SGHDT, CDR2 YYEEEE. The CDR3 protein is CASSFQKQTVYNEQFF. Written as DNA, the CDR3 is TGTGCCAGCAGCTTTCAAAAACAGACGGTATACAATGAGCAGTTCTTC.

CDR3 amino acids: CSVGYFRPYNEQFF. The CDR3 bases are TGCAGCGTTGGCTACTTCCGTCCCTACAATGAGCAGTTCTTC. The genes are TRBV29-1 and TRBJ2-1; D gene ambiguous. From germline, CDR1 is SQVTM and CDR2 ANQGSEA. V lost 4 bases to trimming and J lost 2 bases, with 12 bases between them. This CDR3 region has 14 residues.

The chain couples TRBV28 to TRBJ1-2, with D possibly TRBD1 on 5 matching bases. Germline loops: CDR1 MDHEN, CDR2 SYDVKM. V was cut by 7 bases and J by 8 bases, with 17 bases left in between. CDR3 length equals 13 residues. The CDR3 spells CASKLGGDPGYTF. The CDR3 DNA reads as TGTGCCAGCAAATTGGGAGGGGATCCCGGCTACACCTTC.

The chain carries TRBV18 and TRBJ2-5, with 8 nucleotides matching TRBD1. The CDR3 runs 13 residues. V shed 3 bases and J 3 bases; nucleotides not matched to a gene: 0. Germline CDR1 KGHSH, CDR2 LQKENI. The CDR3 sequence is CASSPGQEETQYF. The CDR3 DNA sequence: TGTGCCAGCTCACCGGGACAGGAAGAGACCCAGTACTTC.

The J gene is TRBJ1-1, the V gene TRBV4-1, with 9 bases fitting TRBD1. This CDR3 spans 15 amino acids. The germline V gene has CDR1 MGHRA and CDR2 YSYEKL. The J segment lost 6 bases and the V segment lost 4 bases, leaving 9 bases of the junction unmatched. The CDR3 DNA reads TGCGCCAGCAGCCTAAGCGGACAGGGGTTCCCTGAAGCTTTCTTT. It encodes CASSLSGQGFPEAFF.

The rearrangement joins TRBV11-2 to TRBJ2-5; a weak D match, TRBD1 (5 bases). This CDR3 is built from 13 residues. The germline gives CDR1 SGHAT, CDR2 FQNNGV. V was trimmed by 4 bases and J by 6 bases, leaving 12 bases between them. The CDR3 region is CASSSLGAQTQYF. The CDR3 DNA reads TGTGCCAGCAGCTCATTAGGGGCACAGACCCAGTACTTC.

The V gene is TRBV18, the J gene TRBJ2-7; 9 nucleotides line up with TRBD1. Germline-derived CDR1 and CDR2 are KGHSH and LQKENI. The junction had 6 bases not matched to a gene; V was cut back by 3 bases and J by 3 bases. This CDR3 region has 15 residues. The CDR3 DNA is TGTGCCAGCTCACCTCCGGGACAGGGATACTACGAGCAGTACTTC. Encoded protein: CASSPPGQGYYEQYF.

This clone showed up just a few times. The chain couples TRBV5-1 to TRBJ2-5, with D possibly TRBD2 on 6 matching bases. Near its end, the DNA agrees better with TRBJ2-7, so the J call may be wrong. CDR1 is SGHRS, CDR2 YFSETQ, per germline. The CDR3 sequence is 14 residues long. Here the CDR3 DNA reads TGCGCCAGCAGCCTCGGGGGAGTGGCGAACGAGCAGTACTTC. Translated, it gives CASSLGGVANEQYF.

The chain is built from TRBV7-9 and TRBJ2-2, with D maybe TRBD2 (5 bases). Germline V gene data show CDR1 as SEHNR and CDR2 as FQNEAQ (reference sequence). V was cut by 5 bases and J by 0 bases, with 10 bases left in between. The CDR3 is 15 residues long. This CDR3 is CASSPDSTNTGELFF. The CDR3 region has the DNA TGTGCCAGCAGCCCGGACTCGACGAACACCGGGGAGCTGTTTTTT.

The V and J genes are TRBV28 and TRBJ1-2; D is uncertain. V lost 5 bases and J lost 5, with 9 bases in between. Germline CDR1 MDHEN, CDR2 SYDVKM. This CDR3 is built from 12 residues. As DNA, the CDR3 is TGTGCCAGCAGTATAAACATTTATGGCTACACCTTC. Protein product: CASSINIYGYTF.

V usage is TRBV2 and J usage is TRBJ2-3, with 13 bases fitting TRBD2. Germline CDR1 SNHLY, CDR2 FYNNEI. After removal of 6 bases from V and 3 bases from J, the junction contained 6 bases not matched to a gene. The CDR3 covers 16 residues. CDR3 loop: CASRLAGGLITDTQYF. CDR3 sequence (DNA): TGTGCCAGCAGACTAGCGGGAGGGCTTATTACAGATACGCAGTATTTT.

In DNA form, the CDR3 reads TGTGCCAGCAGCCCGGGACAGGTGCCTAATGAAAAACTGTTTTTT. This sequence encodes CASSPGQVPNEKLFF. The V call is TRBV7-7, the J call TRBJ1-4; TRBD1 matches 8 bases. Germline CDR1 SSHAT, CDR2 FNYEAQ (reference sequence). The V and J ends lost 5 bases and 3 bases, in that order; junction bases with no gene match: 5. The CDR3 has 15 amino acids.

This chain links TRBV30 with TRBJ1-1, with TRBD1 as a possible D gene (5 bases). The CDR3 spans 14 residues. V was pared by 4 bases and J by 7 bases, with 19 bases between. Germline V gene lookup returns CDR1 GTSNPN and CDR2 SVGIG (reference sequence). The CDR3 is CAWKDRAGLDEAFF. DNA for the CDR3: TGTGCCTGGAAAGACCGCGCAGGGCTCGATGAAGCTTTCTTT.

This clone has only a few counts. V gene TRBV30 combines with J gene TRBJ2-5; 7 bases are a match to TRBD1. Per germline, CDR1 GTSNPN and CDR2 SVGIG (reference sequence). J lost 2 bases, V lost 0 bases, and 9 bases had no gene match. The CDR3 runs 16 residues. DNA for the CDR3: TGTGCCTGGAGTGTATTCCAGTCAGGGGGACAAGAGACCCAGTACTTC. Translating gives CAWSVFQSGGQETQYF.

This clone was observed a handful of times. This sequence joins TRBV29-1 and TRBJ2-1, with no clear D. Germline CDR1 reads SQVTM; CDR2 reads ANQGSEA. Trimming removed 7 bases from V and 12 bases from J, with 16 bases in between. The CDR3 is 11 residues long. For the CDR3, the DNA is TGCAGCGGTGGGCCCTCTCCTGGGCAGTTCTTC. Its protein product is CSGGPSPGQFF.

V is TRBV11-2 and J is TRBJ2-5; 10 bases are a match to TRBD2. The CDR3 has 17 amino acids. Per the germline V gene, CDR1 is SGHAT and CDR2 is FQNNGV. The V gene end was trimmed by 2 bases and the J gene end by 2 bases; junction bases not matched to a gene: 8. CDR3 amino acids: CASSLPTGLAVQETQYF. As DNA, the CDR3 is TGTGCCAGCAGCTTACCAACCGGACTAGCGGTACAAGAGACCCAGTACTTC.

This clone was counted between two and nine times. V and J are TRBV7-2 and TRBJ2-4; 9 bases align to TRBD2. The CDR3 runs 15 residues. J lost 7 bases, V lost 5 bases, and 9 bases had no gene match. CDR1 and CDR2 (germline): SGHTA, FQGNSA. The CDR3 DNA sequence: TGTGCCAGCAGCGTTCTAGCGGGACGTTGGAACATTCAGTACTTC. It codes for CASSVLAGRWNIQYF.

The V call is TRBV11-2, the J call TRBJ2-5; D remains unclear. This CDR3 comprises 13 residues. V lost 1 base to trimming and J lost 5 bases, with 8 bases between them. Germline V gene sequence: CDR1 SGHAT, CDR2 FQNNGV. CDR3: CASSLARPETQYF. The CDR3 bases are TGTGCCAGCAGCTTAGCGCGGCCGGAGACCCAGTACTTC.

This CDR3 reads CASSLPGALYEQYF. The CDR3 region has the DNA TGTGCCAGCAGTTTACCGGGAGCCCTCTACGAGCAGTACTTC. V and J are TRBV28 and TRBJ2-7, with a weak D call TRBD2 (6 bases). Germline assignment: CDR1 MDHEN and CDR2 SYDVKM. CDR3 size: 14 residues. V was clipped by 2 bases and J by 3 bases, with 11 bases between them.

CDR3 protein: CASSYSTSPGYNEQFF. CDR3 sequence (DNA): TGTGCCAGCAGTTACAGCACTTCTCCGGGATACAATGAGCAGTTCTTC. This chain joins TRBV6-5 and TRBJ2-1; D possibly corresponds to TRBD2 (5 bases). V dropped 2 bases and J dropped 4 bases, with 15 bases sitting between them. The CDR3 sequence is 16 residues long. CDR1 MNHEY and CDR2 SVGAGI come from the germline V gene.

This rearrangement joins TRBV30 to TRBJ1-3; 10 bases agree with TRBD1. Germline V lookup: CDR1 GTSNPN, CDR2 SVGIG (reference sequence). Trimming at V came to 3 bases and at J to 4 bases, leaving 6 bases not matched to a gene. The CDR3 extends over 15 amino acids. The CDR3 loop is CAWSGQGVPGNTIYF. The CDR3 DNA follows: TGTGCCTGGAGCGGACAGGGGGTCCCCGGAAACACCATATATTTT.

This chain connects TRBV5-1 to TRBJ2-2, with D perhaps matching TRBD2 (5 bases). V was trimmed by 2 bases and J by 3 bases, leaving 14 bases between them. The CDR3 contains 16 residues. From germline, CDR1 is SGHRS and CDR2 YFSETQ. The CDR3 loop is CASSFDKQLDTGELFF. In DNA, the CDR3 is TGCGCCAGCAGCTTCGACAAGCAACTAGACACCGGGGAGCTGTTTTTT.

The chain links TRBV5-1 to TRBJ1-2, with D possibly TRBD1 on 6 matching bases. V lost 2 bases and J 3 bases, leaving 11 bases between the germline ends. Per germline, CDR1 SGHRS and CDR2 YFSETQ. This CDR3 is built from 14 residues. The DNA for the CDR3 is TGCGCCAGCAGCTTAAGATGGACAGACTATGGCTACACCTTC. This sequence encodes CASSLRWTDYGYTF.

This clone showed up just a few times. The V gene is TRBV18, the J gene TRBJ2-7; TRBD2 agrees at 12 bases. This CDR3 region has 15 residues. CDR1 and CDR2 from the germline V gene are KGHSH and LQKENI. The ends lost 3 bases at V and 6 bases at J; junction bases unmatched: 6. For the CDR3, the DNA is TGTGCCAGCTCACCCCTACTAGCGGGAGGATCCGAGCAGTACTTC. Translated: CASSPLLAGGSEQYF.

The chain has TRBV27 and TRBJ2-7, with 11 bases that match TRBD1. This CDR3 comprises 15 residues. Losses at the gene ends were 6 bases for V and 3 bases for J; bases not matched to a gene: 7. CDR1 MNHEY and CDR2 SMNVEV come from the germline V gene (reference sequence). The CDR3 loop reads CASSIGTGGLYEQYF. The DNA for the CDR3 is TGTGCCAGCAGCATTGGGACAGGGGGGCTCTACGAGCAGTACTTC.

The rearrangement joins TRBV5-1 to TRBJ2-7; maybe TRBD2 (5 bases). The germline gives CDR1 SGHRS, CDR2 YFSETQ. This CDR3 region has 12 residues. V was clipped by 1 base and J by 5 bases, with 7 bases between them. Written as DNA, the CDR3 is TGCGCCAGCAGCTTGTTCGGGAACGAGCAGTACTTC. This sequence encodes CASSLFGNEQYF.